These 22 T cell receptor beta chains originate from one sample sequenced in a study of spatial heterogeneity in lung cancer (dated by TCRdb to between 2018 and 2021). The sample's time point label, decoded: blood at routine non-recurrence follow-up after resection. TCR sequencing used whole RNA extracted from tumor and nontumor lung tissue, or from cryopreserved PBMC samples, without cell sorting. Library preparation used 5' RACE. The instrument was a NextSeq 500. TCRdb redid the processing of the public reads, applying fastp at Q25 and MiXCR, and retained in-frame beta chains. Each entry merges the rows of one CDR3 protein and shows their most common DNA and genes. Across this sample there are roughly 120,000 distinct CDR3 sequences, with over 9% seen only once. Around a sixth of the sample is held by the ten biggest clonotypes. Sequenced material: PBMCs, taken at follow-up. The receptors come from a male donor with early-stage non-small cell lung cancer.

The chain uses TRBV24-1 and TRBJ1-1; D ambiguous. The ends were cut back, 6 bases at V and 7 bases at J, with 17 bases in the middle. CDR1 is KGHDR, CDR2 SFDVKD, per germline. The CDR3 has 14 amino acids. The DNA of the CDR3 is TGTGCCACCAGTCCTACTCCCGGGGAGGGTGAAGCTTTCTTT. Protein product: CATSPTPGEGEAFF.

In its sample, this clonotype was seen a few times. The DNA for the CDR3 is TGCAGTGCTAGAGGGGACAGGGCGTCCTACGAGCAGTACTTC. Protein sequence: CSARGDRASYEQYF. The chain has TRBV20-1 and TRBJ2-7; 9 nucleotides line up with TRBD1. Unmatched junction bases numbered 2, after V lost 1 base and J lost 1 base. The length of the CDR3 is 14 residues. CDR1 and CDR2 (germline): DFQATT, SNEGSKA (reference sequence).

This clonotype was seen a few times. This chain joins TRBV4-2 and TRBJ1-2; D uncertain. CDR3 length: 16 residues. V lost 0 bases to trimming and J lost 7 bases, with 18 bases between them. Germline CDR1 reads LGHNA; CDR2 reads YNFKEQ. The CDR3 DNA reads TGTGCCAGCAGCCAAGATAAAGCTCGGCTGTCGGGTGGCTACACCTTC. Encoded protein: CASSQDKARLSGGYTF.

This chain joins TRBV29-1 and TRBJ2-5; 10 positions match TRBD2. V dropped 8 bases and J dropped 7; count of bases not matched to a gene: 10. Germline CDR1 and CDR2: SQVTM and ANQGSEA. CDR3 length: 13 residues. The CDR3 loop reads CSLSLAGEGTQYF. The DNA of the CDR3 is TGCAGCCTAAGCCTAGCGGGGGAGGGGACCCAGTACTTC.

The table lists this clonotype with a few counts. V is TRBV4-1 and J is TRBJ1-5, with unresolved D. The ends were cut back, 2 bases at V and 5 bases at J, with 7 bases in the middle. This CDR3 spans 13 amino acids. The V gene's germline CDR1 is MGHRA and CDR2 YSYEKL. The CDR3 region is CASSQLLHQPQHF. As DNA, the CDR3 is TGCGCCAGCAGCCAACTGCTTCATCAGCCCCAGCATTTT.

The V call is TRBV5-1, the J call TRBJ2-2; D may be TRBD2 (6 bases). V was pared by 5 bases and J by 5 bases, with 10 bases between. Germline lookup yields CDR1 SGHRS and CDR2 YFSETQ. The CDR3 has 13 residues. CDR3 DNA: TGCGCCAGCAGGGCTAGCGATACCGGGGAGCTGTTTTTT. Residues: CASRASDTGELFF. The variable domain in full, completed from reference TRBV5-1 and TRBJ2-2, reads KAGVTQTPRYLIKTRGQQVTLSCSPISGHRSVSWYQQTPGQGLQFLFEYFSETQRNKGNFPGRFSGRQFSNSRSEMNVSTLELGDSALYLCASRASDTGELFFGEGSRLTVL.

CDR3 region: CASRSWADNSPLHF. CDR3 in DNA: TGTGCCAGCAGAAGTTGGGCTGATAATTCACCCCTCCACTTT. The rearrangement uses TRBV25-1 and TRBJ1-6; no clear D. The V gene lost 6 bases and the J gene lost 5 bases, with 11 bases spanning the gap. Germline V gives CDR1 MGHDK, CDR2 SYGVNS. CDR3 length: 14 amino acids. Combining the CDR3 with reference TRBV25-1 and TRBJ1-6 gives the whole variable domain EADIYQTPRYLVIGTGKKITLECSQTMGHDKMYWYQQDPGMELHLIHYSYGVNSTEKGDLSSESTVSRIRTEHFPLTLESARPSHTSQYLCASRSWADNSPLHFGNGTRLTVT.

The V call is TRBV3-1, the J call TRBJ1-2; 8 nucleotides match TRBD1. This CDR3 comprises 16 residues. Trimming took 3 bases from V and 2 from J; bases not matched to a gene: 8. The germline V gene encodes CDR1 LGHDT and CDR2 YNNKEL (reference sequence). The CDR3 spells CASSQPYGTGNYGYTF. For the CDR3, the DNA is TGTGCCAGCAGCCAGCCGTATGGGACAGGAAACTATGGCTACACCTTC.

This chain connects TRBV7-9 to TRBJ2-1; no clear D gene. The CDR3 contains 15 residues. V lost 0 bases to trimming and J lost 3 bases, with 9 bases between them. Looked up from germline, CDR1 is SEHNR and CDR2 is FQNEAQ (reference sequence). This CDR3 reads CASSLASRVYNEQFF. The CDR3 nucleotides read TGTGCCAGCAGCTTAGCCTCAAGGGTCTACAATGAGCAGTTCTTC.

This clonotype has a handful of counts. The chain combines TRBV5-1 with TRBJ1-3; 9 bases are shared with TRBD1. The CDR3 spans 16 residues. CDR1 SGHRS and CDR2 YFSETQ come from the germline V gene. The ends lost 0 bases at V and 4 bases at J; junction bases unmatched: 5. The CDR3 nucleotides read TGCGCCAGCAGCTTGGAGGGACAGGGCGGCGGAAACACCATATATTTT. Translating it yields CASSLEGQGGGNTIYF.

This clonotype was seen a handful of times. The rearrangement joins TRBV7-9 to TRBJ2-7; possibly TRBD1 for D (5 bases). Germline CDR1 reads SEHNR; CDR2 reads FQNEAQ (reference sequence). The CDR3 spans 13 residues. V gave up 5 bases and J gave up 5 bases, with 13 bases separating them. CDR3 loop: CASSRQFDNEQYF. In nucleotides, the CDR3 is TGTGCCAGCAGCCGACAGTTTGATAACGAGCAGTACTTC.

This clonotype was counted at least ten times. The CDR3 loop is CASSLASRSPLHF. The CDR3 DNA reads as TGCGCCAGCAGCTTGGCATCAAGGTCACCCCTCCACTTT. This chain uses TRBV5-1 with TRBJ1-6; D uncertain. V dropped 0 bases and J dropped 10 bases, with 8 bases sitting between them. The CDR3 sequence is 13 residues long. Looked up from germline, CDR1 is SGHRS and CDR2 is YFSETQ.

This clonotype appeared many times. V usage is TRBV4-3 and J usage is TRBJ2-6; the D is unclear. Germline V lookup: CDR1 LGHNA, CDR2 YSLEER. V was trimmed by 0 bases and J by 8 bases, leaving 14 bases between them. This CDR3 has 16 residues. CDR3 loop: CASSQDHAVKSNVLTF. Written as DNA, the CDR3 is TGCGCCAGCAGCCAAGATCATGCAGTCAAGTCCAACGTCCTGACTTTC.

The chain links TRBV15 to TRBJ2-1; D not certain. The CDR3 sequence is 14 residues long. Between the trimmed V and J ends, which lost 1 base and 6 bases, there was a span of 10 bases. Per the germline V gene, CDR1 is LNHNV and CDR2 is YYDKDF (reference sequence). CDR3 bases: TGTGCCACCAGCAGAGCCGACCTTTTCAATGAGCAGTTCTTC. Translated: CATSRADLFNEQFF. Looking up the rest from reference TRBV15 and TRBJ2-1 gives the full variable domain: DAMVIQNPRYQVTQFGKPVTLSCSQTLNHNVMYWYQQKSSQAPKLLFHYYDKDFNNEADTPDNFQSRRPNTSFCFLDIRSPGLGDTAMYLCATSRADLFNEQFFGPGTRLTVL.

This clonotype was recorded a few times. This chain uses TRBV5-1 with TRBJ2-5; weak D call: TRBD2 (5 bases). The CDR3 extends over 15 amino acids. Trimming cost V 4 bases and J 3 bases, with 16 bases left between them. Germline V gives CDR1 SGHRS, CDR2 YFSETQ. In nucleotides, the CDR3 is TGCGCCAGCAGCCACAATCGGGGTGGGGAAGAGACCCAGTACTTC. Translation gives CASSHNRGGEETQYF.

This clonotype was observed at least ten times. One end of the junction does not line up with germline, which may come from a read error. The chain recombines TRBV10-3 with TRBJ1-4; D is unclear. This CDR3 is built from 14 residues. Germline V gene lookup returns CDR1 ENHRY and CDR2 SYGVKD. The DNA for the CDR3 is TGTGCCATCAGAGAGTCTAGCGGGGATGAAAAACTGTTTTTT. Translation: CAIRESSGDEKLFF.

This clonotype was detected only a few times. V is TRBV4-1 and J is TRBJ1-5; 9 bases fit TRBD1. V trimming: 1 base; J trimming: 6 bases; junction bases outside the gene matches: 7. CDR1 MGHRA and CDR2 YSYEKL come from the germline V gene. The CDR3 runs to 16 residues. For the CDR3, the DNA is TGCGCCAGCAGCCAAGGTCCGGGACAGGGAATTCAGCCCCAGCATTTT. This sequence encodes CASSQGPGQGIQPQHF.

This clonotype was observed at least ten times. The rearrangement links TRBV3-1 to TRBJ1-2, with TRBD1 identical over 8 bases. Germline trimming cut 5 bases from V and 1 base from J; bases unmatched to any gene: 6. CDR1 and CDR2 (germline): LGHDT, YNNKEL (reference sequence). The CDR3 runs 15 residues. CDR3 protein: CASSTGQVFNYGYTF. The CDR3 nucleotides are TGTGCCAGCAGCACGGGACAGGTCTTTAACTATGGCTACACCTTC.

The chain combines TRBV12-3 or TRBV12-4 with TRBJ1-5, with D uncertain. Between the trimmed V and J ends, which lost 5 bases and 7 bases, there was a span of 9 bases. The CDR3 runs 12 residues. CDR3 DNA: TGTGCCAGCAGTGGAGTAGGGCAGCCCCAGCATTTT. Its protein product is CASSGVGQPQHF.

The rearrangement joins TRBV7-9 to TRBJ2-5, with a weak D call TRBD1 (6 bases). Germline values: CDR1 SEHNR, CDR2 FQNEAQ (reference sequence). The V end was cut by 3 bases, the J end by 7 bases, with 9 bases between. This CDR3 has 12 amino acids. CDR3 DNA: TGTGCCAGCAGCTTCAAAGGGGGGACCCAGTACTTC. It encodes CASSFKGGTQYF. The whole variable domain, filled in from reference TRBV7-9 and TRBJ2-5, reads DTGVSQNPRHKITKRGQNVTFRCDPISEHNRLYWYRQTLGQGPEFLTYFQNEAQLEKSRLLSDRFSAERPKGSFSTLEIQRTEQGDSAMYLCASSFKGGTQYFGPGTRLLVL.

This clonotype has ten or more counts. The chain is built from TRBV20-1 and TRBJ2-6, with 8 bases fitting TRBD1. Per the germline V gene, CDR1 is DFQATT and CDR2 is SNEGSKA (reference sequence). With V trimmed by 5 bases and J by 2 bases, 2 bases remained unmatched. The CDR3 is 14 amino acids. The CDR3 DNA sequence: TGCAGTGCTGGACAGGGCACTGGGGCCAACGTCCTGACTTTC. Encoded protein: CSAGQGTGANVLTF.

This chain connects TRBV6-5 to TRBJ2-7; 7 positions match TRBD2. The germline gives CDR1 MNHEY, CDR2 SVGAGI. The CDR3 covers 13 residues. The junction had 10 bases not matched to a gene; V was cut back by 7 bases and J by 7 bases. The chain's CDR3 is CASNPGGGGEQYF. In DNA, the CDR3 is TGTGCCAGCAACCCGGGGGGAGGAGGGGAGCAGTACTTC.